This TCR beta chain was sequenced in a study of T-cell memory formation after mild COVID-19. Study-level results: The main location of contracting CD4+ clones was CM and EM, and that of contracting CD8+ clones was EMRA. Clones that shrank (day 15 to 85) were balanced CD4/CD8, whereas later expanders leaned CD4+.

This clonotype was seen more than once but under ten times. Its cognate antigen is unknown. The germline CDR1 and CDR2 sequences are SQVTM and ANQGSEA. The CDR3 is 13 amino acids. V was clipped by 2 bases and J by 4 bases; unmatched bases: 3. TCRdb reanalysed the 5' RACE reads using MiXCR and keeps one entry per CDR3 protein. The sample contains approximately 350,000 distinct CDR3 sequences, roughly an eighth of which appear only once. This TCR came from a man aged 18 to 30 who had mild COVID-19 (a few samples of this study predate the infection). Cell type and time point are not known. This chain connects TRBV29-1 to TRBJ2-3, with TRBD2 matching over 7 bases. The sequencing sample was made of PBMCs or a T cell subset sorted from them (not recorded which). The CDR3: CSVEKRGADTQYF. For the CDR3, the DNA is TGCAGCGTTGAAAAGCGGGGAGCAGATACGCAGTATTTT.